This T cell receptor beta chain was captured by sequencing in a study of shared clonotypes between healthy human individuals (dated by TCRdb to about 2020). Looking at the study overall: The cohort included three men and a couple of women between 18 and 49 years of age. For each donor, CD4 naive and CD4 memory were each run on three plates, CD8 naive on two plates, and CD8 memory on one plate. Blood TCR repertoires of five healthy adults were deeply sequenced to estimate repertoire size and the extent of clonotype sharing between individuals. Libraries were prepared and TCR repertoires were sequenced by different laboratories using diverse techniques, in order to increase sequencing depth and limit assay-specific biases. Leukapheresis yielded between about 0.94 and 9.5 billion PBMCs per donor.

The donors were healthy, HIV-negative adults with no recently reported acute infections or vaccinations. All donors were Caucasian adults living in Nashville, Tennessee, USA. CD4+ T cells were enriched through magnetic negative selection, after which naive cells were positively selected on CD45RA and the remaining negative fraction served as the memory subset. Blood was collected by leukapheresis, and PBMCs were isolated by Ficoll-Histopaque density gradient centrifugation and then cryopreserved in liquid nitrogen vapor phase. Analytical flow cytometry was used to check the purity and quantity of each magnetically sorted T cell population. Genomic DNA was isolated from every sorted fraction and measured by UV absorbance on a Nanodrop 2000c. In the case of this clone: Its antigen remains undetermined. No much larger clone is present one base from it, and per-base qualities are unavailable.

V is shortened by 0 bases, J by 4 bases, and the region joining them spans 12 bases. From a lookup of the germline V gene, CDR1 and CDR2 are MGHRA and YSYEKL. Its CDR3 holds 16 amino acids, cysteine through phenylalanine. Here the CDR3 DNA is all that survives: 48 bases in frame from base 1. Using the deep immunoSEQ assay, multiplex PCR amplified TCR CDR3 regions from genomic DNA. For each cell subset, the extracted genomic DNA was distributed evenly across all wells of several immunoSEQ 96-well plates, and each plate served as one replicate. For sorted subsets, roughly 200 ng of genomic DNA, equivalent to tens of thousands of T cell genomes, went into each replicate PCR. Purified libraries were measured with a Qubit 3.0 fluorometer, size-checked on a Bioanalyzer 2100, and measured again with the KAPA Library Quantification kit. A separate single-read 150-cycle Illumina NextSeq 550 flow cell was used to sequence each immunoSEQ 96-well plate. On the authors' methods: Because the immunoSEQ output held only junctional sequences and lacked quality scores, the filtering could not match the filtering applied to full-length reads. To assign V/J genes and CDR3, sequences were annotated using PyIR, a Python wrapper for IgBLAST v1.9, with IMGT germline references. Any read was removed if the V/J assignment was weak (E-value above 1e-6), the CDR3 was missing, or the read contained stop codons, out-of-frame junctions, or ambiguous translated residues. V3J clonotypes were defined by identical inferred V gene, J gene, and CDR3 amino acid sequence. Percentage overlap between repertoires was computed as shared unique clonotypes divided by the size of the smaller repertoire. Three approaches were used to assess repertoire richness: RTK rarefaction, the Chao1 estimator, and Recon v2.1 estimates of unobserved clonotypes. Generation probabilities were computed with OLGA for all TCRbeta clonotypes obtained by the gDNA method from several donors. The table was pulled from immuneACCESS by TCRdb, which kept in-frame rearrangements only. Such tables lose some clones; where checked, under half of the loss comes from unresolved V genes, and the rest has no known cause. V and J calls and clone size come straight from that table; D and trimming were deduced from the DNA. The sample profile shows 2 million to 2.5 million clones; over 85% of them were found once. The ten largest make up more than 0.1% of the sample.

Study-wide findings and limitations: The small number of donors limited the genetic and exposure-history diversity represented. Only blood was sampled, and tissue TCR repertoires likely differ from those in blood. Rarefaction of sorted-subset datasets indicated incomplete sequencing despite the large sequencing depth. Based on pairwise subsampling, the degree of clonotype sharing among donors was expected to be affected by sequencing depth. Naive subsets generally had larger estimated clonotype richness than memory subsets. Sharing across a handful of donors was observed for about 5% of naive CD4, under 4% of naive CD8, roughly 2.4% of memory CD4, and over 0.3% of memory CD8 clonotypes. Compared with non-shared clonotypes, the clonotypes found in all four sorted-subset donors had higher generation probabilities.

This receptor chain uses TRBV4-1 and TRBJ1-4; there is no confident call for the D gene. Sequencing was performed on naive CD4+ T cells sorted from blood. The label giving this sample's cell subset or site can be read as: CD45RA+ positively selected. The sequence was collected from a man aged 18 to 35 in good health. CDR3 reads: CASSQEGGRINEKLFF. The nucleotide sequence reads TGCGCCAGCAGCCAAGAAGGTGGACGGATTAATGAAAAACTGTTTTTT.